Listed below are T cell receptor beta chains from one sample, sequenced in a study of blood T cell repertoires in COVID-19. The assay was immunoSEQ multiplex PCR, and TCRdb's table has in-frame clones only and misses some. The table has 250,000 to 300,000 clones, about 88% seen once. Input material: peripheral blood. These receptors originate from a man aged 18 to 35 with active or convalescent COVID-19. CDR3s include the opening cysteine and the closing phenylalanine or tryptophan. The D gene is left open where the match is weak. Clone size is shown for a subset of rows, as once, few, many or a class of expanded clone.

d_gene: TRBD1; j_gene: TRBJ1-4; v_gene: TRBV9; abundance: .; CDR3nt: TGTGCCAGCAGCTCCCCCGGGACAGGGTATGAAAAACTGTTTTTT; CDR3aa: CASSSPGTGYEKLFF
d_gene: .; j_gene: TRBJ1-2; v_gene: TRBV4-2; abundance: .; CDR3nt: TGTGCCAGCAGCCAAGTCGAGGTGAGGAGTGGCTACACCTTC; CDR3aa: CASSQVEVRSGYTF
d_gene: .; j_gene: TRBJ1-2; v_gene: TRBV12-3/TRBV12-4; abundance: .; CDR3nt: TGTGCCAGCAGGCGATTCGGGGTTGGCTACACCTTC; CDR3aa: CASRRFGVGYTF
d_gene: TRBD1; j_gene: TRBJ1-1; v_gene: TRBV28; abundance: .; CDR3nt: TGTGCCAGCAGTAGCACCGGGACAGGGTACACTGAAGCTTTCTTT; CDR3aa: CASSSTGTGYTEAFF
d_gene: TRBD2; j_gene: TRBJ2-5; v_gene: TRBV30; abundance: .; CDR3nt: TGTGCCTGGAGGGAACTTAGGGAGGGGACCCAGTACTTC; CDR3aa: CAWRELREGTQYF
d_gene: TRBD1; j_gene: TRBJ2-1; v_gene: TRBV5-8; abundance: .; CDR3nt: TGTGCCAGCAGCTTGGGGGGACAGGTCTACAATGAGCAGTTCTTC; CDR3aa: CASSLGGQVYNEQFF
d_gene: .; j_gene: TRBJ2-3; v_gene: TRBV24-1; abundance: .; CDR3nt: TGTGCCACCAGTGCGCAGGGTTATACGCAGTATTTT; CDR3aa: CATSAQGYTQYF
d_gene: TRBD2; j_gene: TRBJ2-7; v_gene: TRBV30; abundance: .; CDR3nt: TGTGCCGGGACTAGCGGGGCGTACGAGCAGTACTTC; CDR3aa: CAGTSGAYEQYF
d_gene: .; j_gene: TRBJ1-5; v_gene: TRBV6-2/TRBV6-3; abundance: .; CDR3nt: TGTGCCAGCAGTTACGTTTTACCCGACGGGCAGCCCCAGCATTTT; CDR3aa: CASSYVLPDGQPQHF
d_gene: TRBD2; j_gene: TRBJ2-7; v_gene: TRBV14; abundance: .; CDR3nt: TGTGCCAGCAGTGCTGGGCGGGAGTATTTCTACGAGCAGTACTTC; CDR3aa: CASSAGREYFYEQYF
d_gene: TRBD1; j_gene: TRBJ1-5; v_gene: TRBV5-1; abundance: .; CDR3nt: TGCGCCAGCAGCTTCGGGACAGCTAATCAGCCCCAGCATTTT; CDR3aa: CASSFGTANQPQHF
d_gene: .; j_gene: TRBJ2-3; v_gene: TRBV12-3/TRBV12-4; abundance: .; CDR3nt: TGTGCCAGCAGCGACAGGATCACAGATACGCAGTATTTT; CDR3aa: CASSDRITDTQYF
d_gene: .; j_gene: TRBJ2-5; v_gene: TRBV18; abundance: .; CDR3nt: TGTGCCAGCGCACTATCCACGGGGATCCAAGAGACCCAGTACTTC; CDR3aa: CASALSTGIQETQYF
d_gene: .; j_gene: TRBJ2-3; v_gene: TRBV11-3; abundance: .; CDR3nt: TGTGCCAGCAGCTTGTCTCAGGGGACCCACCATACGCAGTATTTT; CDR3aa: CASSLSQGTHHTQYF
d_gene: TRBD1; j_gene: TRBJ2-7; v_gene: TRBV5-1; abundance: .; CDR3nt: TGCGCCAGCAGCTCTGGGACAGTCTACGAGCAGTACTTC; CDR3aa: CASSSGTVYEQYF
d_gene: TRBD1; j_gene: TRBJ1-1; v_gene: TRBV19; abundance: .; CDR3nt: TGTGCCAGTAGTACCGATCGACAGGGGATTGAAGCTTTCTTT; CDR3aa: CASSTDRQGIEAFF
d_gene: .; j_gene: TRBJ2-5; v_gene: TRBV20-1; abundance: once; CDR3nt: TGCAGTGCTAGTCAGGGGATCCAAGAGACCCAGTACTTC; CDR3aa: CSASQGIQETQYF
d_gene: TRBD1; j_gene: TRBJ2-5; v_gene: TRBV29-1; abundance: .; CDR3nt: TGCAGCGCAAGGACAGGGGAAGAGACCCAGTACTTC; CDR3aa: CSARTGEETQYF
d_gene: .; j_gene: TRBJ1-5; v_gene: TRBV5-5; abundance: .; CDR3nt: TGTGCCAGCAGTCTGGACAGCTTCAATCAGCCCCAGCATTTT; CDR3aa: CASSLDSFNQPQHF
d_gene: .; j_gene: TRBJ2-3; v_gene: TRBV6-5; abundance: many; CDR3nt: TGTGCCAGCAGGGAGGGGAAGGGCGACACAGATACGCAGTATTTT; CDR3aa: CASREGKGDTDTQYF
d_gene: TRBD1; j_gene: TRBJ1-6; v_gene: TRBV3-1/TRBV3-2; abundance: .; CDR3nt: TGTGCCAGCAGCCAGAGCACAGGGGCAGGACCCCTCCACTTT; CDR3aa: CASSQSTGAGPLHF
d_gene: .; j_gene: TRBJ1-1; v_gene: TRBV29-1; abundance: .; CDR3nt: TGCAGCCCCGAAGGGGGTTCTGTCATGAACACTGAAGCTTTCTTT; CDR3aa: CSPEGGSVMNTEAFF
d_gene: .; j_gene: TRBJ2-7; v_gene: TRBV13; abundance: .; CDR3nt: TGTGCCAGCAGCTTGGGATCCGGGACTGTGTACGAGCAGTACTTC; CDR3aa: CASSLGSGTVYEQYF
d_gene: .; j_gene: TRBJ2-2; v_gene: TRBV4-3; abundance: .; CDR3nt: TGCGCCAGCAGCCTAAGGGTTGGACTCCCAGGGGAGCTGTTTTTT; CDR3aa: CASSLRVGLPGELFF
d_gene: .; j_gene: TRBJ2-3; v_gene: TRBV7-2; abundance: .; CDR3nt: TGTGCCAGCAGCGCAGCAGGGACTGGTCGGAATACGCAGTATTTT; CDR3aa: CASSAAGTGRNTQYF